This TCR beta chain was documented in a study of T cell repertoires in ileal Crohn's disease. General study findings and limits: Endoscopic recurrence occurred in every patient whose clonality exceeded 26.8%.

Documented time point: inflamed ileum from the surgical specimen. Using immunoSEQ multiplex PCR, the repertoire was profiled, and TCRdb retains in-frame clones only, with some absent. The table lists 16,000 or so clones, approximately 92% of them singletons. There are a few counts of this clone. As yet, its antigen is unknown. The ends lost 4 bases at V and 3 bases at J; junction bases unmatched: 8. Per germline, CDR1 MNHEY and CDR2 SMNVEV (reference sequence). The CDR3 spans 15 residues. The chain recombines TRBV27 with TRBJ2-7; TRBD2 agrees at 8 bases. The receptor's source is an adult with Crohn's disease. The sequencing sample was made of ileal tissue. CDR3 DNA sequence: TGTGCCAGCAGTTCACCGGGGGGGGCGCGCTACGAGCAGTACTTC. Protein: CASSSPGGARYEQYF.